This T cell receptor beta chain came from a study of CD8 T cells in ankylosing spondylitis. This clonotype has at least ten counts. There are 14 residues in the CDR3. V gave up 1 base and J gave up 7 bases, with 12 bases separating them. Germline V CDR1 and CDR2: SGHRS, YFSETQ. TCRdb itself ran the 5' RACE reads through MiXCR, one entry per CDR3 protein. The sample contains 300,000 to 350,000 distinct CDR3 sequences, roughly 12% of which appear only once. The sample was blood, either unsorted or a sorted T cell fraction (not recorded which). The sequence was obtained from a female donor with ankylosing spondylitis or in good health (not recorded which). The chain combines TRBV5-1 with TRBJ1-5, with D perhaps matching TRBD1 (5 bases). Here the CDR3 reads CASSLQAGEQPQHF. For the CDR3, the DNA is TGCGCCAGCAGCTTGCAGGCGGGGGAACAGCCCCAGCATTTT.